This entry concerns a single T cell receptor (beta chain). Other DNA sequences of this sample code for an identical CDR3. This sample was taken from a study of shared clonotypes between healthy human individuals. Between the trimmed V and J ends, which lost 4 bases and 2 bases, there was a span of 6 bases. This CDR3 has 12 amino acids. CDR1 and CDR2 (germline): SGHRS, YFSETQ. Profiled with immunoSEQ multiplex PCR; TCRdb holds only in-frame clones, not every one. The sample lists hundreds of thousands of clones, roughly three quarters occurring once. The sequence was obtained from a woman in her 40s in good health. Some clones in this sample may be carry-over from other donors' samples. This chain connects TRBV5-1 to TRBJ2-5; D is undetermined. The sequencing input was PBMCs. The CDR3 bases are TGCGCCAGCAGCCGACAACAAGAGACCCAGTACTTC. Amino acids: CASSRQQETQYF.